This T cell receptor beta chain was identified during a study of OX40 agonist ivuxolimab in advanced cancers. Study-wide context: Dose-escalation patients' cancers were hepatocellular carcinoma, melanoma, renal cell or head and neck cancer. Having had anti-PD-1, anti-PD-L1 or anti-CTLA-4 therapy before was allowed, and roughly 38% had some. Overall study findings and caveats: CD4+ and CD8+ blood T cells expanded clonally by week 6 at 0.1 to 3.0 mg/kg.

Data came from immunoSEQ multiplex PCR; TCRdb stores just in-frame clones and leaves some out. The sample has tens of thousands of clones; 84% are singletons. Concerning this clone itself: The antigen remains undetermined.

This CDR3 contains 12 residues. V was clipped by 4 bases and J by 5 bases, with 11 bases between them. Germline V gene lookup returns CDR1 SQVTM and CDR2 ANQGSEA. This specimen consisted of CD4+ or CD8+ T cells sorted from blood, obtained in a trial of the OX40 agonist ivuxolimab. The V gene is TRBV29-1, the J gene TRBJ2-5; D call uncertain. The origin of this receptor is an adult with an advanced solid tumor such as melanoma, head and neck, liver or kidney cancer. This CDR3 is CSVAPPRETQYF. CDR3 sequence (DNA): TGCAGCGTTGCTCCCCCTAGGGAGACCCAGTACTTC.